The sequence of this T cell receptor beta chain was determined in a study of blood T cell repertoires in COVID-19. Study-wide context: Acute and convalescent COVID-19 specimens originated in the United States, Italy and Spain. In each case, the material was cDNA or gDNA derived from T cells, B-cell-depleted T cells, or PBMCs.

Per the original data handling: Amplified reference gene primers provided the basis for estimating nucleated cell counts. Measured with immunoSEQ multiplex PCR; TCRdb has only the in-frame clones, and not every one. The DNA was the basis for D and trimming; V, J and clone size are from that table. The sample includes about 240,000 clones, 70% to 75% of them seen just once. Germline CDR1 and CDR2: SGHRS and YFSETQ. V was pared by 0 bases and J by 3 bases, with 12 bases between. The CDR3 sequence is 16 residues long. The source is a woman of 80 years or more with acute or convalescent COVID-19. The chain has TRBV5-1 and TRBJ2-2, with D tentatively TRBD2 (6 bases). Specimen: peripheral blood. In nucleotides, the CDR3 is TGCGCCAGCAGCTTGGCGGGGGTCAGAGACACCGGGGAGCTGTTTTTT. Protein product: CASSLAGVRDTGELFF. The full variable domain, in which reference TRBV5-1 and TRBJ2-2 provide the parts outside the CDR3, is KAGVTQTPRYLIKTRGQQVTLSCSPISGHRSVSWYQQTPGQGLQFLFEYFSETQRNKGNFPGRFSGRQFSNSRSEMNVSTLELGDSALYLCASSLAGVRDTGELFFGEGSRLTVL.